This T cell receptor (beta chain) was profiled in a study of human T cells and chemical hapten exposure. Study-wide background: Weekly scalp doses of diphenylcyclopropenone were given to patients during the roughly 26-week study.

Germline CDR1 reads SGHKS; CDR2 reads YYEKEE (reference sequence). J was trimmed by 0 bases and V by 2 bases; bases with no gene match: 7. The CDR3 is 18 amino acids. The sample's time point: pre-sensitization, week 0. Treatment here: therapeutic diphenylcyclopropenone sensitization with weekly scalp DPC. Every donor had alopecia and was 18 to 70 years old; all were suitable for DPC. The authors extracted total RNA from unfractionated whole blood. Original data processing: The number of TCRs in each sample had a median of approximately 93,000 and spanned about 23,224 to 700,000. TCRdb redid the calling of the RACE reads with MiXCR, one entry per CDR3 protein. For this entry, the V and J calls and clone size follow TCRdb and not the study's own pipeline. The sample carries 150,000 to 200,000 distinct CDR3 sequences, roughly 30% recorded once.

The TCR was taken from a woman in her 30s with alopecia areata. Some clones in this sample may be carry-over from other donors' samples. V is TRBV5-5 and J is TRBJ2-4; 11 nucleotides agree with TRBD2. The specimen comprised whole blood, sampled in connection with sensitization to the hapten diphenylcyclopropenone (DPC). CDR3 sequence (DNA): TGTGCCAGCAGCTTCCTAGCGGGGGGTGCTCTAGCCAAAAACATTCAGTACTTC. Translating gives CASSFLAGGALAKNIQYF.